The sequence of this T cell receptor (beta chain) was determined in a study of molecular identifiers for immune sequencing clone quantification. Per germline, CDR1 DFQATT and CDR2 SNEGSKA (reference sequence). CDR3 length: 16 amino acids. J lost 5 bases, V lost 0 bases, and 12 bases had no gene match. MiXCR was run by TCRdb on the PCR reads, yielding one entry per CDR3 protein. In the table there are under 650,000 distinct CDR3 sequences, nearly 20% of which are singletons. On this clonotype itself: This likely comes from a read error, as the CDR3 has no conserved phenylalanine or tryptophan at its end.

Source material: naive CD8+ T cells from blood, with Jurkat cell RNA spiked in. Subset specified: FACS-sorted CD8+CD4-CCR7+CD45RA+ naive T cells. This chain uses TRBV20-1 with TRBJ2-7; 8 nucleotides match TRBD2. The clonotype originates from a human donor in good health. Some libraries in this study had Jurkat cell RNA spiked in. This CDR3 reads CSARDLTGGMFHEQYL. CDR3 bases: TGCAGTGCTAGAGATCTTACGGGGGGGATGTTCCACGAGCAGTACCTC.